These 31 T cell receptor beta chains were all obtained from the same sample, sequenced in a study of cytomegalovirus exposure and HLA in healthy donors. The PCR had 60 Vbeta and 13 Jbeta primers. Libraries were prepared by immunoSEQ multiplex PCR; TCRdb keeps only in-frame clonotypes and omits some of them. The table has under 200,000 clones, around 68% seen once. The sample consisted of PBMCs. The receptors shown here come from a woman in her thirties or forties in good health and CMV-seropositive.

This clone was counted a few times. The chain links TRBV19 to TRBJ1-1; weak D call: TRBD1 (5 bases). Trimming removed 3 bases at V and 0 bases at J, with 8 bases between. CDR1 is LNHDA, CDR2 SQIVND, per germline (reference sequence). This CDR3 region has 14 residues. This CDR3 is CASSMSGLNTEAFF. The CDR3 nucleotides read TGTGCCAGTAGTATGTCAGGGCTGAACACTGAAGCTTTCTTT.

The chain links TRBV6-5 to TRBJ2-5, with D tentatively TRBD1 (5 bases). The J call is doubtful: the DNA matches TRBJ2-7 better. The germline CDR1 and CDR2 sequences are MNHEY and SVGAGI. The CDR3 extends over 14 amino acids. The CDR3 region is CASSQGDSSYEQYF. The CDR3 nucleotides read TGTGCCAGCAGCCAAGGAGACAGCTCCTACGAGCAGTACTTC.

The chain couples TRBV6-1 to TRBJ1-1; 9 nucleotides agree with TRBD1. The CDR3 consists of 15 residues. The trim removed 0 bases at V and 5 bases at J, leaving 4 bases unmatched. Germline V gene data show CDR1 as MNHNS and CDR2 as SASEGT. CDR3 DNA: TGTGCCAGCAGTGAAGCAGGGACAGGGAGGACTGAAGCTTTCTTT. It specifies CASSEAGTGRTEAFF.

This clone came up once. The chain employs TRBV14 and TRBJ2-7, with a tentative D call TRBD2 (6 bases). This CDR3 region has 12 residues. V gave up 4 bases and J gave up 4 bases, with 8 bases separating them. The germline gives CDR1 SGHDN, CDR2 FVKESK. This CDR3 reads CASSPGSYEQYF. The CDR3 DNA reads as TGTGCCAGCAGCCCCGGGAGTTACGAGCAGTACTTC.

The table lists this clone with a few counts. V usage is TRBV28 and J usage is TRBJ1-4, with a weak D call TRBD1 (6 bases). CDR1 is MDHEN and CDR2 is SYDVKM in the germline V gene. CDR3 size: 17 residues. Deletions cut 4 bases from V and 0 bases from J, with 15 bases between. The CDR3 nucleotides are TGTGCCAGCAGTTCCCATCCCCGGACAGCAACTAATGAAAAACTGTTTTTT. Protein product: CASSSHPRTATNEKLFF.

The V gene is TRBV9, the J gene TRBJ2-2, with D perhaps matching TRBD1 (8 bases). The CDR3 totals 16 residues. The germline gives CDR1 SGDLS, CDR2 YYNGEE. Between the trimmed V and J ends, which lost 2 bases and 9 bases, there was a span of 20 bases. CDR3 protein: CASSVTGGVPSRELFF. CDR3 nucleotide sequence: TGTGCCAGCAGCGTTACAGGGGGGGTCCCTAGTAGGGAGCTGTTTTTT. The entire variable domain, with the rest obtained from reference TRBV9 and TRBJ2-2, is as follows: DSGVTQTPKHLITATGQRVTLRCSPRSGDLSVYWYQQSLDQGLQFLIQYYNGEERAKGNILERFSAQQFPDLHSELNLSSLELGDSALYFCASSVTGGVPSRELFFGEGSRLTVL.

This chain uses TRBV12-5 with TRBJ2-7, with 7 bases that match TRBD1. This CDR3 region has 15 residues. The V and J ends lost 5 bases and 2 bases, in that order; junction bases with no gene match: 9. Germline V gives CDR1 LGHNT, CDR2 FRNRAP. The CDR3 loop is CASGEQGSGTYEQYF. CDR3 bases: TGTGCTAGTGGTGAACAGGGGAGTGGCACCTACGAGCAGTACTTC.

This clone was seen a few times. This chain uses TRBV7-9 with TRBJ1-5; D ambiguous. V was cut by 8 bases and J by 2 bases, with 7 bases left in between. CDR3 length equals 12 residues. Germline V lookup: CDR1 SEHNR, CDR2 FQNEAQ (reference sequence). The CDR3 DNA reads TGTGCCAGCCAGGAACGCAATCAGCCCCAGCATTTT. Translation gives CASQERNQPQHF.

This chain joins TRBV2 and TRBJ2-1, with a possible D match to TRBD1 (5 bases). The V and J ends lost 7 bases and 6 bases respectively, with 22 bases between them. Germline V gene sequence: CDR1 SNHLY, CDR2 FYNNEI. CDR3 size: 16 residues. This CDR3 is CASTTTGQGFGNEQFF. CDR3 DNA: TGTGCCAGCACCACTACCGGCCAGGGATTTGGCAATGAGCAGTTCTTC.

As regards this clone: One junction end disagrees with the germline gene, perhaps due to a read error. The chain recombines TRBV7-7 with TRBJ2-5; D gene uncertain. CDR3 length equals 14 residues. Germline V gene lookup returns CDR1 SSHAT and CDR2 FNYEAQ (reference sequence). The CDR3 bases are TGTGCTAGCAGCCAGGAAAGCTCCGGAGAGACCCAGTACTTC. It specifies CASSQESSGETQYF.

The rearrangement uses TRBV7-2 and TRBJ2-3; D uncertain. Trimming took 0 bases from V and 2 from J, leaving 18 bases between them. Germline V gene lookup returns CDR1 SGHTA and CDR2 FQGNSA. CDR3 length equals 18 residues. CDR3 DNA: TGTGCCAGCAGCTTAGCAATTCAGAGGTTCATATACACAGATACGCAGTATTTT. This translates into CASSLAIQRFIYTDTQYF.

The V gene is TRBV27, the J gene TRBJ1-2; D not resolved. V dropped 3 bases and J dropped 4 bases, with 9 bases sitting between them. The CDR3 extends over 13 amino acids. Germline V gene lookup returns CDR1 MNHEY and CDR2 SMNVEV (reference sequence). In DNA, the CDR3 is TGTGCCAGCAGTTTTCGGGGTGTCTATGGCTACACCTTC. Amino acids: CASSFRGVYGYTF.

The V and J genes are TRBV27 and TRBJ2-7; no clear D gene. Judging by the DNA end, TRBJ2-5 fits better; the J call may be wrong. The CDR3 is made up of 15 amino acids. Germline V gives CDR1 MNHEY, CDR2 SMNVEV (reference sequence). In DNA, the CDR3 is TGTGCCAGCAGTACACAGTCCCTGTACCAAGAGACCCAGTACTTC. Translated: CASSTQSLYQETQYF.

CDR3 coding DNA: TGTGCCAGCTCACCACAAGCAGGGACAGGGGAGGGCTACACCTTC. It encodes CASSPQAGTGEGYTF. This chain joins TRBV18 and TRBJ1-2; 10 bases match TRBD1. Per the germline V gene, CDR1 is KGHSH and CDR2 is LQKENI. The CDR3 is made up of 15 amino acids. V lost 1 base, J lost 8 bases, and 7 bases stayed unmatched.

This clone was detected a few times. J is TRBJ1-1 and V is TRBV6-5; D ambiguous. Trimming removed 5 bases from V and 0 bases from J, with 7 bases in between. The CDR3 totals 13 residues. The germline V gene encodes CDR1 MNHEY and CDR2 SVGAGI. CDR3 in DNA: TGTGCCAGCAGTCCTCTAGTGAACACTGAAGCTTTCTTT. The encoded protein is CASSPLVNTEAFF.

The chain recombines TRBV28 with TRBJ2-3, with D uncertain. Trimming removed 2 bases at V and 2 bases at J, with 2 bases between. The CDR3 has 12 residues. Germline V CDR1 and CDR2: MDHEN, SYDVKM. This chain's CDR3 is CASSLLTDTQYF. The CDR3 DNA follows: TGTGCCAGCAGTTTACTCACAGATACGCAGTATTTT.

The CDR3 spells CASSPAGLYEQYF. Written as DNA, the CDR3 is TGTGCCAGCAGCCCGGCGGGTCTCTACGAGCAGTACTTC. This chain uses TRBV13 with TRBJ2-5, with D perhaps TRBD2 (5 bases). Gene TRBJ2-7 matches the end of the DNA better, so the J call may be wrong. Germline V gene lookup returns CDR1 PRHDT and CDR2 FYEKMQ (reference sequence). CDR3 length: 13 residues.

This clone has only a few counts. The CDR3, as DNA: TGTGCCAGCAGCCGACGGGGGGCTAGGTCTGGGGCCAACGTCCTGACTTTC. It yields the protein CASSRRGARSGANVLTF. V usage is TRBV7-3 and J usage is TRBJ2-6; tentative D call: TRBD2 (7 bases). CDR1 is SGHTA, CDR2 FQGTGA, per germline. Trimming removed 5 bases from V and 1 base from J, with 15 bases in between. The CDR3 length is 17 residues.

This clone was seen only a few times. The chain has TRBV7-2 and TRBJ2-7, with 7 positions matching TRBD1. The CDR3 is 13 amino acids. The germline V gene encodes CDR1 SGHTA and CDR2 FQGNSA. With 4 bases clipped from V and 7 bases from J, the junction kept 7 bases outside the gene matches. In DNA form, the CDR3 reads TGTGCCAGCAGCTCTCGAGGGGGCGGGGAGCAGTACTTC. Its protein is CASSSRGGGEQYF.

For this clone: A junction end diverges from the germline sequence, so it may reflect a read error. This chain joins TRBV15 and TRBJ1-2; TRBD1 is a possible D gene (5 bases). The germline V gene has CDR1 LNHNV and CDR2 YYDKDF (reference sequence). The CDR3 length is 13 residues. The CDR3, as DNA: TGTGCCACCAGCAGCAAAGGGGTTTATGGCCACACCTTC. Its protein product is CATSSKGVYGHTF.

The rearrangement joins TRBV7-6 to TRBJ1-1; 8 bases map to TRBD1. Germline V gene sequence: CDR1 SGHVS, CDR2 FNYEAQ. This CDR3 has 11 amino acids. CDR3 DNA sequence: TGTGCAGGCCTGTCAGGGGGCGATGCTTTCTTT. This translates into CAGLSGGDAFF.

This chain joins TRBV5-8 and TRBJ2-3, with 8 bases matching TRBD2. J gave up 6 bases and V 0 bases, and 6 bases lay outside the gene matches. This CDR3 contains 15 residues. The V gene's germline CDR1 is SGHTS and CDR2 YDEGEE. In DNA form, the CDR3 reads TGTGCCAGCAGCTTGGTCGGACTAGCCATGGATACGCAGTATTTT. It yields the protein CASSLVGLAMDTQYF.

A word on this clone: Relative to the germline gene, one junction end is altered; a read error may explain this. The rearrangement links TRBV25-1 to TRBJ1-2; 8 bases map to TRBD1. CDR1 is MGHDK, CDR2 SYGVNS, per germline. This CDR3 region has 14 residues. The CDR3 DNA follows: TGTGCCAGCAGTGATCTGGGACAGGAGGATGGCTACCCCTTC. Its protein product is CASSDLGQEDGYPF.

The V call is TRBV2, the J call TRBJ2-5; weak D call: TRBD2 (6 bases). The CDR3 runs to 14 residues. CDR1 and CDR2 (germline): SNHLY, FYNNEI. V lost 3 bases and J lost 1, with 9 bases in between. CDR3 bases: TGTGCCAGCAGTGATACTAGCATCCAAGAGACCCAGTACTTC. Protein product: CASSDTSIQETQYF.

The J gene is TRBJ2-5, the V gene TRBV7-9, with a weak D call TRBD2 (6 bases). Trimming stripped 5 bases from V and 4 bases from J, with 14 bases between. Germline CDR1 reads SEHNR; CDR2 reads FQNEAQ (reference sequence). The CDR3 sequence is 14 residues long. In DNA, the CDR3 is TGTGCCAGCAGCCGGGCGGGGAGCGGAGAGACCCAGTACTTC. Translating gives CASSRAGSGETQYF.

The CDR3 region is CASGFGHAGTAVNEKLFF. The CDR3 region has the DNA TGTGCTAGTGGTTTCGGCCACGCCGGGACAGCGGTTAATGAAAAACTGTTTTTT. V usage is TRBV12-5 and J usage is TRBJ1-4, with 7 bases lining up with TRBD1. This CDR3 has 18 residues. Germline values: CDR1 LGHNT, CDR2 FRNRAP. V trimming: 3 bases; J trimming: 4 bases; junction bases outside the gene matches: 14.

The rearrangement links TRBV19 to TRBJ2-5, with TRBD2 as a possible D gene (5 bases). Germline V gene lookup returns CDR1 LNHDA and CDR2 SQIVND (reference sequence). The CDR3 is 14 amino acids. The germline V and J ends were trimmed by 5 bases and 5 bases, with 15 bases remaining between them. DNA for the CDR3: TGTGCCAGTAGTTCAAAAACTAGGATGGAGACCCAGTACTTC. Translated, it gives CASSSKTRMETQYF.

This clone was picked up a small number of times. This chain joins TRBV7-9 and TRBJ1-1, with D uncertain. V lost 3 bases and J lost 5, with 4 bases in between. The germline CDR1 and CDR2 sequences are SEHNR and FQNEAQ (reference sequence). The CDR3 runs 11 residues. CDR3 sequence: CASSFETEAFF. CDR3 in DNA: TGTGCCAGCAGCTTTGAGACTGAAGCTTTCTTT.

This clone turned up a few times. J is TRBJ2-7 and V is TRBV27; D is ambiguous. This CDR3 comprises 11 residues. The germline V gene encodes CDR1 MNHEY and CDR2 SMNVEV (reference sequence). The V end lost 6 bases, the J end lost 1 base, and 4 bases lay between the germline ends. CDR3 DNA: TGTGCCAGCAGCCCGTCCTACGAGCAGTACTTC. The encoded protein is CASSPSYEQYF.

This clone was counted between two and nine times. CDR3 sequence: CASSDGGAGNTEAFF. The CDR3 coding sequence is TGTGCCAGCTCCGACGGGGGGGCAGGGAACACTGAAGCTTTCTTT. The chain has TRBV6-5 and TRBJ1-1, with D maybe TRBD1 (6 bases). CDR1 and CDR2 from the germline V gene are MNHEY and SVGAGI. The germline V and J ends were trimmed by 8 bases and 1 base, with 17 bases remaining between them. CDR3 length equals 15 residues.

A remark on this clone: One end of the junction does not line up with germline, which may come from a read error. This sequence joins TRBV28 and TRBJ1-2; D possibly corresponds to TRBD1 (5 bases). The CDR3 covers 13 residues. From germline, CDR1 is MDHEN and CDR2 SYDVKM. The CDR3 loop reads CASRIPGMWSYPF. DNA for the CDR3: TGTGCCAGCAGAATCCCAGGGATGTGGAGCTACCCCTTC.